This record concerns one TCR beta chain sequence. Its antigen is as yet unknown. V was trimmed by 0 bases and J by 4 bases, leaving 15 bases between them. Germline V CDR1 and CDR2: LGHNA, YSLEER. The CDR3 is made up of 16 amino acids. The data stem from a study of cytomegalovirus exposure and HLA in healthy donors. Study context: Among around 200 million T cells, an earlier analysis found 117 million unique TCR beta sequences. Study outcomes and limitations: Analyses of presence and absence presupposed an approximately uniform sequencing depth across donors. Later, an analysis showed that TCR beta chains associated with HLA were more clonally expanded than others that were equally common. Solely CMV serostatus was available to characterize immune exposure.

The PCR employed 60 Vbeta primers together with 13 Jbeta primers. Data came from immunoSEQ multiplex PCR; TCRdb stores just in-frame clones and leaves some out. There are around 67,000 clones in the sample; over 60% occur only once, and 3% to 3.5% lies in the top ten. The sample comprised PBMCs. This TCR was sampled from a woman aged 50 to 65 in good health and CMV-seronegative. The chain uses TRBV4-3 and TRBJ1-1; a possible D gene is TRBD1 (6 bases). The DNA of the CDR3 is TGCGCCAGCAGCCAAGATTTGGCAACAGGGAGCACTGAAGCTTTCTTT. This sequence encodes CASSQDLATGSTEAFF.